Listed below are T cell receptor beta chains from one sample, sequenced in a study of T cells in tuberculosis. Assay: immunoSEQ multiplex PCR; the TCRdb copy retains only in-frame clones and omits some. The data show approximately 35,000 clones, 92% seen once. The sequencing here drew on PBMCs, taken at tuberculosis diagnosis. These receptors originate from an adult with tuberculosis. Some clones in this sample may be carry-over from other donors' samples. The CDR3 runs from the conserved cysteine through the conserved F or W. A D gene is named only where the DNA matches it firmly. Only part of the rows carry a size: once, few, many, or a class if the clone is expanded.

v_call: TRBV9; j_call: TRBJ1-6; d_call: .; clone_size: .; cdr3_aa: CASSVDGGKAPLHF; cdr3_nt: TGTGCCAGCAGCGTAGATGGGGGCAAGGCACCCCTCCACTTT
v_call: TRBV5-1; j_call: TRBJ2-3; d_call: .; clone_size: .; cdr3_aa: CASSPPLTQARDTQYF; cdr3_nt: TGCGCCAGCAGCCCACCCCTCACGCAGGCGAGAGATACGCAGTATTTT
v_call: TRBV2; j_call: TRBJ2-3; d_call: .; clone_size: .; cdr3_aa: CASSEFGYRLTSTDTQYF; cdr3_nt: TGTGCCAGCAGTGAATTTGGGTATAGACTGACTAGCACAGATACGCAGTATTTT
v_call: TRBV27; j_call: TRBJ2-3; d_call: .; clone_size: .; cdr3_aa: CATRAWRGATDTQYF; cdr3_nt: TGTGCCACCCGAGCTTGGCGGGGAGCCACAGATACGCAGTATTTT
v_call: TRBV6-6; j_call: TRBJ2-3; d_call: TRBD2; clone_size: .; cdr3_aa: CASRPSGGPSHTQYF; cdr3_nt: TGTGCCAGCAGACCCAGCGGGGGGCCCTCACATACGCAGTATTTT
v_call: TRBV6-5; j_call: TRBJ1-1; d_call: .; clone_size: .; cdr3_aa: CASTPVGANTEAFF; cdr3_nt: TGTGCCAGCACCCCCGTGGGGGCGAACACTGAAGCTTTCTTT
v_call: TRBV18; j_call: TRBJ2-7; d_call: TRBD2; clone_size: .; cdr3_aa: CASSPPGSGGSYEQYF; cdr3_nt: TGTGCCAGCTCACCACCGGGTAGCGGGGGAAGCTACGAGCAGTACTTC
v_call: TRBV2; j_call: TRBJ1-2; d_call: TRBD1; clone_size: once; cdr3_aa: CASSAVPGQGLTNYGYTF; cdr3_nt: TGTGCCAGCAGTGCTGTCCCGGGACAGGGGCTGACGAACTATGGCTACACCTTC
v_call: TRBV11-1; j_call: TRBJ1-2; d_call: TRBD1; clone_size: once; cdr3_aa: CASSHGRGQGDYGYTF; cdr3_nt: TGTGCCAGCAGCCACGGACGCGGACAGGGCGACTATGGCTACACCTTC
v_call: TRBV9; j_call: TRBJ1-2; d_call: TRBD1; clone_size: .; cdr3_aa: CASSVGTGLGYTF; cdr3_nt: TGTGCCAGCAGCGTAGGGACAGGGCTTGGCTACACCTTC